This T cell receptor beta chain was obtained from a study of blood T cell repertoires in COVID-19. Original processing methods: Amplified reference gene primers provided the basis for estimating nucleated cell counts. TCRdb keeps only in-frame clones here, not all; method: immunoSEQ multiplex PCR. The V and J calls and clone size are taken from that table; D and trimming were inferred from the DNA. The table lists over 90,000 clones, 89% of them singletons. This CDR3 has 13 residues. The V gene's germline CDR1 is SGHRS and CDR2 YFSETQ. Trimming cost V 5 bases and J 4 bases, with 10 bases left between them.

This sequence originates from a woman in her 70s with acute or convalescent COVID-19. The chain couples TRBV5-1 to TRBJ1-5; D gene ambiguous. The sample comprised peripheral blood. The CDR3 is CASSEGGNQPQHF. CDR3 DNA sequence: TGCGCCAGCAGTGAAGGAGGAAATCAGCCCCAGCATTTT.